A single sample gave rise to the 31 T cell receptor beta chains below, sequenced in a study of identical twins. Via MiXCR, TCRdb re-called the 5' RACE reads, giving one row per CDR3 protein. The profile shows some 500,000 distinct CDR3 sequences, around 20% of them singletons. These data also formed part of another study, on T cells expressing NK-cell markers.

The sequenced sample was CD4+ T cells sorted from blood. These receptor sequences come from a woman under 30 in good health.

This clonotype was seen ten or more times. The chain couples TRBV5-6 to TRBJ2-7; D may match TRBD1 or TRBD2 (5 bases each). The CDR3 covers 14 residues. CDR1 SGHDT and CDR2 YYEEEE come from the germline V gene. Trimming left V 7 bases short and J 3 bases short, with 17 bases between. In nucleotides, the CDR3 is TGTGCCAGCGGGACCGGGACCAATTACTACGAGCAGTACTTC. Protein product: CASGTGTNYYEQYF.

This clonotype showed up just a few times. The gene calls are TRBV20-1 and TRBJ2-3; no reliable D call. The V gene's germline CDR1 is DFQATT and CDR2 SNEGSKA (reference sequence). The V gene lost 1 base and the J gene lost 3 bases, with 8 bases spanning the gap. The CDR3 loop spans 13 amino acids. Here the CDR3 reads CSARVGWTDTQYF. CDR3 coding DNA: TGCAGTGCTAGAGTGGGCTGGACAGATACGCAGTATTTT.

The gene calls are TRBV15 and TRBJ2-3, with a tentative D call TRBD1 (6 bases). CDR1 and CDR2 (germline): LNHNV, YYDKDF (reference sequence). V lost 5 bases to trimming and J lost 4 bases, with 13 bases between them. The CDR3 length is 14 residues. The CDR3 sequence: CATSDPQGSDTQYF. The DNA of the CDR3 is TGTGCCACCAGCGACCCACAGGGTTCAGATACGCAGTATTTT. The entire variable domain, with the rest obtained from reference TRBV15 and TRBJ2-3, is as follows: DAMVIQNPRYQVTQFGKPVTLSCSQTLNHNVMYWYQQKSSQAPKLLFHYYDKDFNNEADTPDNFQSRRPNTSFCFLDIRSPGLGDTAMYLCATSDPQGSDTQYFGPGTRLTVL.

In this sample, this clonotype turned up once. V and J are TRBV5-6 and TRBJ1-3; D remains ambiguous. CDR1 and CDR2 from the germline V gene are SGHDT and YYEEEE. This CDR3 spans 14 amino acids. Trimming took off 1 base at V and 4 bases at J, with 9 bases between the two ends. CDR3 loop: CASSLLSAGNTIYF. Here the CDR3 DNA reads TGTGCCAGCAGCTTGTTGTCCGCGGGAAACACCATATATTTT.

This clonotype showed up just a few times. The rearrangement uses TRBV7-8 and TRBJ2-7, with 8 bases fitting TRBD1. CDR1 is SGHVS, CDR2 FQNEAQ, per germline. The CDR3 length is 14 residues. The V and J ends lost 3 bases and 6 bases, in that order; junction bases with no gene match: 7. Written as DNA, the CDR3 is TGTGCCAGCAGCTTTCGATCTGACAGGGGCGAGCAGTACTTC. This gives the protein CASSFRSDRGEQYF.

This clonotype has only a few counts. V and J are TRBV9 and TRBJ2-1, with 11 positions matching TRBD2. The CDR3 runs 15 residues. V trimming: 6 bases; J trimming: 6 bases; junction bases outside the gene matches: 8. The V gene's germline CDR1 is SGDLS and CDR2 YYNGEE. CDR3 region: CASTRTSGSFNEQFF. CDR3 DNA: TGTGCCAGCACCAGAACTAGCGGGAGTTTCAATGAGCAGTTCTTC.

Here the CDR3 DNA reads TGTGCCATCAGGAATGGGGCCGGCACCGGGGAGCTGTTTTTT. Protein: CAIRNGAGTGELFF. This chain joins TRBV10-3 and TRBJ2-2, with D perhaps matching TRBD1 (5 bases). This CDR3 has 14 residues. Trimming removed 6 bases from V and 4 bases from J, with 12 bases in between. The germline gives CDR1 ENHRY, CDR2 SYGVKD.

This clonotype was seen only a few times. DNA for the CDR3: TGCAGTGCTAGGGGGACTAGCGGGGCCACCTACGAGCAGTACTTC. Amino acid sequence: CSARGTSGATYEQYF. The chain combines TRBV20-1 with TRBJ2-7; the match to TRBD2 covers 13 bases. CDR3 length equals 15 residues. J gave up 2 bases and V 3 bases, and 4 bases lay outside the gene matches. Germline V gene sequence: CDR1 DFQATT, CDR2 SNEGSKA (reference sequence).

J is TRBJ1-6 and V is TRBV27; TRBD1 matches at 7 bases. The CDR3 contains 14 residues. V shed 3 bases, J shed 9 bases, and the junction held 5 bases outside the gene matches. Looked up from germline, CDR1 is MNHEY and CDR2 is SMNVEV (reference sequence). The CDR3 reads CASSFLQGGSPLHF. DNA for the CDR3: TGTGCCAGCAGTTTCCTGCAGGGGGGTTCACCCCTCCACTTT.

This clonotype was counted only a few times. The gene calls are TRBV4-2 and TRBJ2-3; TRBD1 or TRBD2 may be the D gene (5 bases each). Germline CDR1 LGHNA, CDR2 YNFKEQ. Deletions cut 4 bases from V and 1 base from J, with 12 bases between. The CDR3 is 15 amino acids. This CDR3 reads CASSRERGGTDTQYF. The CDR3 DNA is TGTGCCAGCAGCCGAGAACGGGGCGGCACAGATACGCAGTATTTT.

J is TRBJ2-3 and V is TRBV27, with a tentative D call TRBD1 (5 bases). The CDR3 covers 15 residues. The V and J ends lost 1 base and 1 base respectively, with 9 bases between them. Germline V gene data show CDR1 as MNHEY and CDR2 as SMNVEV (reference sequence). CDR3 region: CASSLYSQGTDTQYF. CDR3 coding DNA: TGTGCCAGCAGTTTATATTCACAGGGCACAGATACGCAGTATTTT.

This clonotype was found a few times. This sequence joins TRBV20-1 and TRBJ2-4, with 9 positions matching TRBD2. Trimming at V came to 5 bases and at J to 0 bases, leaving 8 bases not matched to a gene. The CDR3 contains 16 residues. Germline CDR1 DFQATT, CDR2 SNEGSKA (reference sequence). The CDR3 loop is CSASLSGRGAKNIQYF. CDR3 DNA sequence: TGCAGTGCTTCCCTTAGCGGGAGAGGAGCCAAAAACATTCAGTACTTC.

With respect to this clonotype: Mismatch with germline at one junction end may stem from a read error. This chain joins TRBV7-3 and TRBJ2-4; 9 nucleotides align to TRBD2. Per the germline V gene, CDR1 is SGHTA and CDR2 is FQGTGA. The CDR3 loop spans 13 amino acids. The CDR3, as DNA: TGTGCCAGCAGCTTAAGCGCTAGCGGGGCCGTTCACTTC. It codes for CASSLSASGAVHF.

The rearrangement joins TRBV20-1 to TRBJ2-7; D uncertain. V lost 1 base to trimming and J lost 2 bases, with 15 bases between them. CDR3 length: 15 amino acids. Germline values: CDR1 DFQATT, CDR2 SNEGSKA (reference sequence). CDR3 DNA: TGCAGTGCTAGAGGTCCTACGAGCTTAACCTACGAGCAGTACTTC. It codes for CSARGPTSLTYEQYF.

The CDR3 sequence: CATSGGHRNTEAFF. The CDR3 DNA is TGTGCCACCAGCGGGGGACACCGGAACACTGAAGCTTTCTTT. This rearrangement joins TRBV15 to TRBJ1-1; tentatively, D is TRBD1 (6 bases). V lost 5 bases and J lost 1, with 11 bases in between. The CDR3 runs to 14 residues. CDR1 and CDR2 from the germline V gene are LNHNV and YYDKDF (reference sequence).

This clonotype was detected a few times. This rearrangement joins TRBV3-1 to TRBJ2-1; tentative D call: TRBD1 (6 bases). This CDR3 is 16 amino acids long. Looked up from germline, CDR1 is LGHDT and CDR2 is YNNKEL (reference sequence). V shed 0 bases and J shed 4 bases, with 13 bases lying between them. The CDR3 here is CASSQDRNRDYNEQFF. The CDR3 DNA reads TGTGCCAGCAGCCAAGATCGGAACAGGGATTACAATGAGCAGTTCTTC.

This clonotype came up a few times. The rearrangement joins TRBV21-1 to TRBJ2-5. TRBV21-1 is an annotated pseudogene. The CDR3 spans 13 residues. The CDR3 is CASSKASQETQYF. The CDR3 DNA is TGTGCCAGCAGCAAAGCTAGCCAGGAGACCCAGTACTTC.

The CDR3 here is CSASPRTYEQYF. CDR3 sequence (DNA): TGCAGTGCTAGCCCCAGAACCTACGAGCAGTACTTC. The J gene is TRBJ2-7, the V gene TRBV20-1; D gene unclear. Germline V lookup: CDR1 DFQATT, CDR2 SNEGSKA (reference sequence). CDR3 length: 12 residues. The V and J ends lost 3 bases and 2 bases respectively, with 8 bases between them.

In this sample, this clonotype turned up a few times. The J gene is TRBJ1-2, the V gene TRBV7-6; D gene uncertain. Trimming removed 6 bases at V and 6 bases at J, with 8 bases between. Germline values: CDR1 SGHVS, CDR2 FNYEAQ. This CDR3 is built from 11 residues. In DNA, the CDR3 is TGTGCCAGCAGGGGTAAGGATGGCTACACCTTC. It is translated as CASRGKDGYTF.

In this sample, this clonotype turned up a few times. The CDR3 region has the DNA TGTGCCAGCACTACCTCCGAGGCTGGAAACACTGAAGCTTTCTTT. It codes for CASTTSEAGNTEAFF. This chain connects TRBV6-1 to TRBJ1-1; D gene unclear. Per germline, CDR1 MNHNS and CDR2 SASEGT. CDR3 size: 15 residues. Trimming stripped 7 bases from V and 2 bases from J, with 17 bases between.

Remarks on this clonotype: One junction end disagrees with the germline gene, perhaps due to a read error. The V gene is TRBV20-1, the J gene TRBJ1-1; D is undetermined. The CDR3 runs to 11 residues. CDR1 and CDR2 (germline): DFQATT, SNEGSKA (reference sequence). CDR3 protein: CSARDNLDSLF. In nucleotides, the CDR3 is TGCAGTGCTAGAGATAATCTGGACTCACTCTTT.

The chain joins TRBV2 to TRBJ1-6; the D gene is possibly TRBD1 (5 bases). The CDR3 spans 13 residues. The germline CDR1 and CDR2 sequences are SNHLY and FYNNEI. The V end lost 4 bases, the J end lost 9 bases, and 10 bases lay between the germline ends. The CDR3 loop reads CASSGTRASPLHF. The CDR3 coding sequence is TGTGCCAGCAGTGGGACACGGGCTTCACCCCTCCACTTT.

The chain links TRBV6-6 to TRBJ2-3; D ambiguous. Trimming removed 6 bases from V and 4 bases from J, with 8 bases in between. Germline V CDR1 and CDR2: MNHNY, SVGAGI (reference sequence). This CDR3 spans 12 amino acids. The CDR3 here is CASRVAPDTQYF. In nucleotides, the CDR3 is TGTGCCAGCAGGGTAGCACCAGATACGCAGTATTTT.

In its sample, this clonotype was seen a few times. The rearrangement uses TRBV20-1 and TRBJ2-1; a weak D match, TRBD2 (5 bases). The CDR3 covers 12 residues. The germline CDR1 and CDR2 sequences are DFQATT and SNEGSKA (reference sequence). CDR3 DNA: TGCAGCACCGGGGACTCCTACAATGAGCAGTTCTTC. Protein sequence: CSTGDSYNEQFF.

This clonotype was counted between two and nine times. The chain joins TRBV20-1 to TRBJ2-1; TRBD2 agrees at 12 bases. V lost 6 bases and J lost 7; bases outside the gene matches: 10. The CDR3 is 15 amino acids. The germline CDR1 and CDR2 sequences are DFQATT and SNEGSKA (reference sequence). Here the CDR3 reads CSAPPLAGGPNEQFF. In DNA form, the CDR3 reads TGCAGTGCACCCCCCCTAGCGGGGGGGCCGAATGAGCAGTTCTTC.

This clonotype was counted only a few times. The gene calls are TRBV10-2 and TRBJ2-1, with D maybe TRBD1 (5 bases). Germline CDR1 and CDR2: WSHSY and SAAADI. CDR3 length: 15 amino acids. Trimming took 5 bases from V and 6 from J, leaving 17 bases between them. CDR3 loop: CASSQQVTSVNEQFF. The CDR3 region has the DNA TGCGCCAGCAGTCAACAGGTGACAAGCGTCAATGAGCAGTTCTTC.

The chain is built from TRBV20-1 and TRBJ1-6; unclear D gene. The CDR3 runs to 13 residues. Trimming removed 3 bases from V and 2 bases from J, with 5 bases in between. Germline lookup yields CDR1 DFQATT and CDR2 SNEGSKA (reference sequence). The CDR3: CSASGTYNSPLHF. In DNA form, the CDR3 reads TGCAGTGCTAGCGGGACCTATAATTCACCCCTCCACTTT.

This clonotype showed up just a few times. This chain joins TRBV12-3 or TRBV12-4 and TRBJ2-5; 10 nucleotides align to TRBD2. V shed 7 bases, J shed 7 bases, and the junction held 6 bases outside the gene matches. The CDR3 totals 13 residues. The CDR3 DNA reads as TGTGCCAGCAAACAGCGGGAGGGAAGGACCCAGTACTTC. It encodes CASKQREGRTQYF.

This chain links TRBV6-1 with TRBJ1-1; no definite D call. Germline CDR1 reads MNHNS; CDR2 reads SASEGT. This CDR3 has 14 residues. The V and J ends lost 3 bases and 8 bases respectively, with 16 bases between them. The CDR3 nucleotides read TGTGCCAGCAGTGAGTTAGGAAGAGGGAGAGAAGCTTTCTTT. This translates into CASSELGRGREAFF.

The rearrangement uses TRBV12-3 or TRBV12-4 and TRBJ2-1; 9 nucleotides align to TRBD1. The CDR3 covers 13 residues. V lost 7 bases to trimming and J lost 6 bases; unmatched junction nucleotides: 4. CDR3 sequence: CASTGQGTNEQFF. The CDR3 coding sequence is TGTGCCAGCACGGGACAGGGTACCAATGAGCAGTTCTTC.

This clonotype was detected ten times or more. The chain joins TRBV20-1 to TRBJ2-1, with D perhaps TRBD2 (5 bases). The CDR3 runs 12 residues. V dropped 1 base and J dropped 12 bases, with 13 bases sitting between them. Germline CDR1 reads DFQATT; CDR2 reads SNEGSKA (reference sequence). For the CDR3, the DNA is TGCAGTGCTAGAGCGGGCCCGAGGGCGCAGTTCTTC. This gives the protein CSARAGPRAQFF.